This T cell receptor (beta chain) derives from a study of shared clonotypes between healthy human individuals. Findings of the study overall: The genetic and exposure-history diversity represented was limited by few donors. Non-shared clonotypes were found to have lower generation probabilities than the clonotypes that were shared by all four of the sorted-subset donors. The authors expected sequencing depth to affect clonotype sharing among donors.

TCRdb's table, derived via immunoSEQ multiplex PCR, lists solely in-frame clones and lacks some. The sample contains 2,500,000 or so clones, over 85% of which appear only once. The V gene's germline CDR1 is SGHRS and CDR2 YFSETQ. The CDR3 runs 14 residues. V lost 2 bases to trimming and J lost 4 bases, with 10 bases between them. Each sample came from a Caucasian adult donor living in Nashville, Tennessee. This clone was observed a handful of times. The antigen remains undetermined. This same CDR3 is encoded by further DNA sequences in the sample. This chain joins TRBV5-1 and TRBJ1-5, with D possibly TRBD1 on 5 matching bases. Input material: naive CD4+ T cells sorted from blood. Subset specified: CD45RA+ positively selected. The TCR comes from a man aged 18 to 29 in good health. The CDR3 loop reads CASSLSGGNQPQHF. In nucleotides, the CDR3 is TGCGCCAGCAGCTTAAGTGGGGGGAATCAGCCCCAGCATTTT.